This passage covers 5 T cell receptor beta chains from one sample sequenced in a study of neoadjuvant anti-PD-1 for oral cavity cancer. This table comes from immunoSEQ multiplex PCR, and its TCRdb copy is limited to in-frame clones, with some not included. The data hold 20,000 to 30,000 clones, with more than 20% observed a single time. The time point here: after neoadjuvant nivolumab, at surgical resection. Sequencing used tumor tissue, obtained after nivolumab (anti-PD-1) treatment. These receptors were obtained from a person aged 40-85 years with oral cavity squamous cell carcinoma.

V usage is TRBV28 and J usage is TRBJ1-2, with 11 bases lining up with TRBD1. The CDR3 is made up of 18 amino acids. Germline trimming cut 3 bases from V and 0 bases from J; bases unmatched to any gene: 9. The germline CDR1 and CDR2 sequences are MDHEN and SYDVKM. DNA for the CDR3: TGTGCCAGCAGTTTTCCGATAGGACAGGGGGCGCCTAACTATGGCTACACCTTC. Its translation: CASSFPIGQGAPNYGYTF.

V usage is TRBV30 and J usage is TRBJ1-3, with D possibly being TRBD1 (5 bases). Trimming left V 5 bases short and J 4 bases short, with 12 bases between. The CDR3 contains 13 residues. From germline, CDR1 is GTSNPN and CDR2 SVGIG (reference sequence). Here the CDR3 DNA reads TGTGCCTGGTGCAGGGTACTAGGAAACACCATATATTTT. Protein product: CAWCRVLGNTIYF.

CDR3 loop: CASSLSGASYEQYF. The CDR3 DNA is TGTGCCAGCAGCTTATCTGGCGCCAGCTACGAGCAGTACTTC. This rearrangement joins TRBV7-9 to TRBJ2-7, with D hard to call. This CDR3 is built from 14 residues. Germline assignment: CDR1 SEHNR and CDR2 FQNEAQ (reference sequence). The V and J ends lost 2 bases and 3 bases respectively, with 11 bases between them.

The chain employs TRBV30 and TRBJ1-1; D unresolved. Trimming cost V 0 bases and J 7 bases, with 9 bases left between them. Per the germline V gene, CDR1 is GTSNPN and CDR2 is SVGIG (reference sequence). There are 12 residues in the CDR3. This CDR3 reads CAWSVFPGEAFF. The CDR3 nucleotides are TGTGCCTGGAGTGTATTTCCGGGTGAAGCTTTCTTT.

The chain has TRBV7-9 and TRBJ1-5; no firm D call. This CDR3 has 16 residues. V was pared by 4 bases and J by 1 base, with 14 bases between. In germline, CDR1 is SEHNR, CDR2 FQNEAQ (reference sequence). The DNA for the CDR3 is TGTGCCAGCAGCTCCTCACGCAGTGGAAGCAATCAGCCCCAGCATTTT. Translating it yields CASSSSRSGSNQPQHF.